These 27 T cell receptor beta chains were all obtained from the same sample, sequenced in a study of OX40 agonist ivuxolimab in advanced cancers. Here immunoSEQ multiplex PCR was the method, and the copy in TCRdb shows in-frame clones only, minus some. The sample holds about 28,000 clones, about four fifths seen once. This specimen consisted of CD4+ or CD8+ T cells sorted from blood, obtained in a trial of the OX40 agonist ivuxolimab. These receptors originate from an adult with an advanced solid tumor such as melanoma, head and neck, liver or kidney cancer.

This clone has more than one count but fewer than ten. The chain joins TRBV5-6 to TRBJ2-7; 8 nucleotides match TRBD1. CDR1 and CDR2 (germline): SGHDT, YYEEEE. Trimming at V came to 4 bases and at J to 2 bases, leaving 5 bases not matched to a gene. The CDR3 is 14 residues long. CDR3 DNA sequence: TGTGCCAGCAGCGCTGGACAGGGAACCTACGAGCAGTACTTC. It is translated as CASSAGQGTYEQYF.

The V and J genes are TRBV2 and TRBJ2-5; D is unclear. The DNA end is a closer match to TRBJ2-7, so the J assignment may be wrong. The CDR3 runs to 18 residues. Looked up from germline, CDR1 is SNHLY and CDR2 is FYNNEI. The CDR3 spells CASSEDEAVMTKIYEQYF. The CDR3 DNA sequence: TGTGCCAGCAGTGAAGATGAGGCGGTGATGACCAAGATATACGAGCAGTACTTC.

The V and J genes are TRBV7-9 and TRBJ2-5; no clear D gene. The CDR3 consists of 13 residues. Germline V gene sequence: CDR1 SEHNR, CDR2 FQNEAQ (reference sequence). The ends were cut back, 5 bases at V and 1 base at J, with 8 bases in the middle. CDR3 residues: CASSPRLQETQYF. The CDR3 DNA is TGTGCCAGCAGCCCCCGTCTCCAAGAGACCCAGTACTTC.

V usage is TRBV29-1 and J usage is TRBJ1-2, with 8 bases aligning to TRBD1. The germline CDR1 and CDR2 sequences are SQVTM and ANQGSEA. This CDR3 contains 16 residues. With V trimmed by 0 bases and J by 4 bases, 10 bases remained unmatched. The CDR3 bases are TGCAGCGTTGAAGATCTGACAGGGGTGTTTTCCTATGGCTACACCTTC. Amino acids: CSVEDLTGVFSYGYTF. The entire variable domain, with the rest obtained from reference TRBV29-1 and TRBJ1-2, is as follows: SAVISQKPSRDICQRGTSLTIQCQVDSQVTMMFWYRQQPGQSLTLIATANQGSEATYESGFVIDKFPISRPNLTFSTLTVSNMSPEDSSIYLCSVEDLTGVFSYGYTFGSGTRLTVV.

The V call is TRBV5-1, the J call TRBJ1-6; D unresolved. Trimming stripped 1 base from V and 9 bases from J, with 2 bases between. This CDR3 is 11 amino acids long. Per the germline V gene, CDR1 is SGHRS and CDR2 is YFSETQ. This CDR3 reads CASSLSSPLHF. CDR3 bases: TGCGCCAGCAGCTTGAGTTCACCCCTCCACTTT.

This chain joins TRBV29-1 and TRBJ2-6, with D possibly being TRBD1 (5 bases). The CDR3 runs to 18 residues. With 4 bases removed from V and 1 base from J, the gap between germline ends came to 20 bases. Looked up from germline, CDR1 is SQVTM and CDR2 is ANQGSEA. As DNA, the CDR3 is TGCAGCGTTGTTGTGAGACACGGTCAGGGATCTGGGGCCAACGTCCTGACTTTC. Residues: CSVVVRHGQGSGANVLTF.

J is TRBJ2-1 and V is TRBV13; TRBD2 agrees at 12 bases. This CDR3 region has 14 residues. Germline trimming cut 5 bases from V and 10 bases from J; bases unmatched to any gene: 6. Per germline, CDR1 PRHDT and CDR2 FYEKMQ (reference sequence). The CDR3 here is CASSLRLAGEEQFF. As DNA, the CDR3 is TGTGCCAGCAGCCTAAGACTAGCGGGAGAGGAGCAGTTCTTC.

The V call is TRBV9, the J call TRBJ2-1; 7 positions match TRBD2. The germline gives CDR1 SGDLS, CDR2 YYNGEE. J gave up 3 bases and V 0 bases, and 3 bases lay outside the gene matches. There are 15 residues in the CDR3. Written as DNA, the CDR3 is TGTGCCAGCAGCGTAGTAGCGGGTCTCTACAATGAGCAGTTCTTC. Amino acid sequence: CASSVVAGLYNEQFF.

This chain joins TRBV7-2 and TRBJ2-7; D may match TRBD1 or TRBD2 (5 bases each). Trimming shortened V by 5 bases and J by 3 bases, and 17 bases separated the two germline ends. The germline V gene has CDR1 SGHTA and CDR2 FQGNSA. This CDR3 has 15 amino acids. The CDR3: CASSPSYGADYEQYF. The CDR3 bases are TGTGCCAGCAGCCCCAGTTACGGGGCGGACTACGAGCAGTACTTC.

This chain connects TRBV6-6 to TRBJ2-1; D unresolved. Per germline, CDR1 MNHNY and CDR2 SVGAGI (reference sequence). The CDR3 is 11 residues long. The V gene lost 8 bases and the J gene lost 5 bases, with 7 bases spanning the gap. The CDR3 protein is CASAGNNEQFF. In DNA form, the CDR3 reads TGTGCCAGCGCAGGAAACAATGAGCAGTTCTTC.

The chain has TRBV5-4 and TRBJ1-1, with no clear D. V was pared by 0 bases and J by 6 bases, with 9 bases between. This CDR3 contains 13 residues. Germline V lookup: CDR1 SGHNT, CDR2 YYREEE (reference sequence). As DNA, the CDR3 is TGTGCCAGCAGCTTGGGACCTAGCGCTGAAGCTTTCTTT. This encodes CASSLGPSAEAFF.

This chain uses TRBV9 with TRBJ2-5, with D possibly matching TRBD2 (5 bases). Germline CDR1 is SGDLS and CDR2 is YYNGEE. This CDR3 region has 13 residues. Trimming stripped 5 bases from V and 3 bases from J, with 11 bases between. CDR3 DNA: TGTGCCAGCAGTCGATTCGGGGAAGAGACCCAGTACTTC. Encoded protein: CASSRFGEETQYF.

The chain employs TRBV4-1 and TRBJ2-7, with D maybe TRBD1 (5 bases). This CDR3 has 14 amino acids. Germline loops: CDR1 MGHRA, CDR2 YSYEKL. The V end lost 5 bases, the J end lost 3 bases, and 14 bases lay between the germline ends. CDR3 region: CASSYDSGDYEQYF. Written as DNA, the CDR3 is TGCGCCAGCAGCTATGACAGTGGTGACTACGAGCAGTACTTC.

This clone is categorized as medium-sized. This specimen includes other DNA sequences encoding the same CDR3. This sequence joins TRBV15 and TRBJ1-5, with no clear D. Looked up from germline, CDR1 is LNHNV and CDR2 is YYDKDF (reference sequence). Trimming removed 0 bases from V and 2 bases from J, with 17 bases in between. CDR3 length equals 18 residues. CDR3 DNA sequence: TGTGCCACCAGCAGAGATAGCAATACGGGCGTGGGCAATCAGCCCCAGCATTTT. It codes for CATSRDSNTGVGNQPQHF.

J is TRBJ2-7 and V is TRBV9; 10 bases are shared with TRBD2. Trimming took 3 bases from V and 5 from J; bases not matched to a gene: 5. Looked up from germline, CDR1 is SGDLS and CDR2 is YYNGEE. The CDR3 loop spans 14 amino acids. CDR3 protein: CASSASGRANEQYF. The CDR3 DNA is TGTGCCAGCAGCGCGAGCGGGAGGGCCAACGAGCAGTACTTC.

This clone was detected a few times. The chain employs TRBV7-8 and TRBJ2-5; TRBD1 matches 8 bases. The CDR3 runs to 16 residues. V dropped 1 base and J dropped 4; count of bases not matched to a gene: 8. Germline CDR1 SGHVS, CDR2 FQNEAQ. The CDR3 bases are TGTGCCAGCAGCTTAGGGACAGGGCTGGGTGTAGAGACCCAGTACTTC. Its protein is CASSLGTGLGVETQYF.

The chain has TRBV5-5 and TRBJ2-5; D gene ambiguous. The ends were cut back, 4 bases at V and 0 bases at J, with 4 bases in the middle. CDR3 length: 12 residues. Germline CDR1 SGHKS, CDR2 YYEKEE (reference sequence). CDR3 region: CASSEYQETQYF. In DNA, the CDR3 is TGTGCCAGCAGCGAGTACCAAGAGACCCAGTACTTC.

V gene TRBV6-1 combines with J gene TRBJ2-7, with D possibly matching TRBD1 (5 bases). Per germline, CDR1 MNHNS and CDR2 SASEGT. The CDR3 runs 16 residues. Deletions cut 1 base from V and 4 bases from J, with 17 bases between. This chain's CDR3 is CASSEGAGFALYEQYF. CDR3 bases: TGTGCCAGCAGTGAAGGGGCAGGGTTCGCTTTATACGAGCAGTACTTC.

This clone appeared a single time. The chain carries TRBV5-6 and TRBJ1-5; tentatively, D is TRBD1 (6 bases). CDR1 SGHDT and CDR2 YYEEEE come from the germline V gene. The CDR3 is 13 residues long. The V end lost 4 bases, the J end lost 10 bases, and 15 bases lay between the germline ends. This CDR3 reads CASSLQGTQPQHF. As DNA, the CDR3 is TGTGCCAGCAGCCTACAAGGGACACAACCCCAGCATTTT.

The gene calls are TRBV2 and TRBJ2-5; 11 positions agree with TRBD2. The J call may be faulty, since TRBJ2-7 better matches the DNA end. Germline CDR1 SNHLY, CDR2 FYNNEI. The CDR3 sequence is 17 residues long. The CDR3 DNA follows: TGTGCCAGCAGTGAAAGGTTAGCGGGAGGGAAAGCCTACGAGCAGTACTTC. Its translation: CASSERLAGGKAYEQYF.

This sequence joins TRBV4-1 and TRBJ2-5; TRBD2 aligns across 14 bases. From germline, CDR1 is MGHRA and CDR2 YSYEKL. The CDR3 extends over 17 amino acids. The V gene end was trimmed by 4 bases and the J gene end by 5 bases; junction bases not matched to a gene: 9. The CDR3 reads CASSREGLAGDRETQYF. The CDR3 bases are TGCGCCAGCAGCCGAGAGGGACTAGCGGGGGATCGGGAGACCCAGTACTTC.

This clone appeared a single time. This chain connects TRBV7-9 to TRBJ2-7; tentatively, D is TRBD1 or TRBD2 (5 bases each). The CDR3 loop spans 16 amino acids. The V gene's germline CDR1 is SEHNR and CDR2 FQNEAQ (reference sequence). The V end lost 5 bases, the J end lost 2 bases, and 19 bases lay between the germline ends. CDR3 in amino acids: CASSAKLPQGAYEQYF. CDR3 coding DNA: TGTGCCAGCAGCGCAAAACTACCCCAGGGAGCCTACGAGCAGTACTTC.

The rearrangement links TRBV2 to TRBJ2-1; possibly TRBD1 or TRBD2 for D (5 bases each). The CDR3 loop spans 16 amino acids. CDR1 SNHLY and CDR2 FYNNEI come from the germline V gene. V was trimmed by 4 bases and J by 0 bases, leaving 13 bases between them. CDR3 region: CASSVGWGSSYNEQFF. As DNA, the CDR3 is TGTGCCAGCAGTGTAGGGTGGGGGAGCTCCTACAATGAGCAGTTCTTC. Full variable domain (rest looked up from reference TRBV2 and TRBJ2-1): EPEVTQTPSHQVTQMGQEVILRCVPISNHLYFYWYRQILGQKVEFLVSFYNNEISEKSEIFDDQFSVERPDGSNFTLKIRSTKLEDSAMYFCASSVGWGSSYNEQFFGPGTRLTVL.

This clone was seen a handful of times. V is TRBV6-4 and J is TRBJ2-3; 11 bases are a match to TRBD2. The V gene end was trimmed by 0 bases and the J gene end by 2 bases; junction bases not matched to a gene: 1. The CDR3 totals 16 residues. CDR1 is MRHNA and CDR2 is SNTAGT in the germline V gene. The CDR3 bases are TGTGCCAGCAGTGACTCTAGCGGGGGGGCCACAGATACGCAGTATTTT. It codes for CASSDSSGGATDTQYF.

The chain combines TRBV9 with TRBJ1-1; D unresolved. Germline values: CDR1 SGDLS, CDR2 YYNGEE. The CDR3 runs to 14 residues. V was cut by 0 bases and J by 1 base, with 7 bases left in between. CDR3 DNA sequence: TGTGCCAGCAGCGTAGTTGGCCAGAACACTGAAGCTTTCTTT. It encodes CASSVVGQNTEAFF.

The chain employs TRBV7-9 and TRBJ2-2; D might be TRBD2 (6 bases). V lost 4 bases to trimming and J lost 5 bases, with 23 bases between them. The germline CDR1 and CDR2 sequences are SEHNR and FQNEAQ (reference sequence). The CDR3 length is 18 residues. CDR3 sequence: CASSSLLAGGAETGELFF. DNA for the CDR3: TGTGCCAGCAGCTCTTTACTAGCTGGGGGAGCGGAGACCGGGGAGCTGTTTTTT.

Only a few counts were recorded for this clone. CDR3: CASSQPTGFGYTF. CDR3 DNA sequence: TGCGCCAGCAGCCAACCGACAGGGTTCGGCTACACCTTC. The chain combines TRBV4-1 with TRBJ1-2, with 7 positions matching TRBD1. This CDR3 contains 13 residues. The trim removed 2 bases at V and 8 bases at J, leaving 5 bases unmatched. Germline V CDR1 and CDR2: MGHRA, YSYEKL.